This TCR beta chain was obtained from a study of OX40 agonist ivuxolimab in advanced cancers. The overall study: At 65% to 85% male, the cohort had a mean age of around 56 years, ranging from roughly 20 to 79.

Profiling relied on immunoSEQ multiplex PCR, and the TCRdb table lists in-frame clones only, not all of them. The sample records tens of thousands of clones, more than 80% being singletons. Findings and limits, study-wide: Researchers did not determine the expanded peripheral T cells' antigen specificity. CD8+ T cells were the subset that, on average, had more expanded clones than CD4+. CD4+ and CD8+ blood T cells expanded clonally by week 6 at 0.1 to 3.0 mg/kg.

A remark on this clone: Its antigen is currently unknown.

V was trimmed by 5 bases and J by 6 bases, leaving 10 bases between them. The CDR3 is 12 amino acids. CDR1 and CDR2 (germline): PRHDT, FYEKMQ (reference sequence). This receptor was identified in an adult with an advanced solid tumor such as melanoma, head and neck, liver or kidney cancer. Sequenced here: CD4+ or CD8+ T cells sorted from blood, sampled in a trial of the OX40 agonist ivuxolimab. The chain combines TRBV13 with TRBJ1-1; weak D call: TRBD1 (5 bases). Written as DNA, the CDR3 is TGTGCCAGCAGCCCGGGACTTCCTGAAGCTTTCTTT. Encoded protein: CASSPGLPEAFF.